This T cell receptor (beta chain) was sequenced during a study of T cells expressing NK-cell markers. Background on the study: The authors sequenced eight donors, of whom seven were HCMV-seropositive and one was seronegative.

Reprocessing the 5' RACE reads, TCRdb reports a single entry for every CDR3 protein and omits DNA. In total, the table holds about 540,000 distinct CDR3 sequences. This TCR came from a man between 18 and 35 years old in good health. Sequencing was done on a sample of blood T cells: a sorted CD56 or NKG2C T cell subset, CD4+ or CD8+ T cells, or bulk PBMC T cells (not recorded which).

CDR3 region: CASSLAAGVQETQYF. The rearrangement uses TRBV7-6 and TRBJ2-5; TCRdb outputs TRBD2, but without DNA this stays unchecked. Germline lookup yields CDR1 SGHVS and CDR2 FNYEAQ. CDR3 length: 15 residues.